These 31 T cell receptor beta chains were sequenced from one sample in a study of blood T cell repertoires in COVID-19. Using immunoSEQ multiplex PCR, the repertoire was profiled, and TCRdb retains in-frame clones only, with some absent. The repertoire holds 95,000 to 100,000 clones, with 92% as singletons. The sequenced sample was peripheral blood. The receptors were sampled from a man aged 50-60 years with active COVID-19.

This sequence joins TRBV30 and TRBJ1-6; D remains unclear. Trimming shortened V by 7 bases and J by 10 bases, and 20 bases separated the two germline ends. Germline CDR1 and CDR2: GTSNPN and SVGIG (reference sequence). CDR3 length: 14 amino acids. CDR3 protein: CASEEGAGKSPLHF. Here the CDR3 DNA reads TGTGCCTCCGAAGAGGGTGCTGGAAAGTCACCCCTCCACTTT.

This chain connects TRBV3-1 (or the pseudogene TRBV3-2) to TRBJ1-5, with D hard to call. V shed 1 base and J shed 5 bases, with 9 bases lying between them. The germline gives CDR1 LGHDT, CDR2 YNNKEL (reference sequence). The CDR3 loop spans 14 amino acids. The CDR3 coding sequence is TGTGCCAGCAGCCAAGGATTCGGGGATCAGCCCCAGCATTTT. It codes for CASSQGFGDQPQHF.

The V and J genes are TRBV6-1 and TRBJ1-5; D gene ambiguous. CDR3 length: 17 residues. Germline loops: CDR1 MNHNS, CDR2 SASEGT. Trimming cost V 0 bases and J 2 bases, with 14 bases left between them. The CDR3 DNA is TGTGCCAGCAGTGAAGCGAGCAACACAGCAGGCAATCAGCCCCAGCATTTT. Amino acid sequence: CASSEASNTAGNQPQHF.

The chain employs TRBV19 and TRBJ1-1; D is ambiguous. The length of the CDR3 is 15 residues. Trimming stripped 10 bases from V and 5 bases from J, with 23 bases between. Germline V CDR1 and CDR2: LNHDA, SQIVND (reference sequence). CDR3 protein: CATTSYALGETEAFF. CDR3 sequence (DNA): TGTGCCACCACGAGTTACGCCCTTGGGGAGACTGAAGCTTTCTTT.

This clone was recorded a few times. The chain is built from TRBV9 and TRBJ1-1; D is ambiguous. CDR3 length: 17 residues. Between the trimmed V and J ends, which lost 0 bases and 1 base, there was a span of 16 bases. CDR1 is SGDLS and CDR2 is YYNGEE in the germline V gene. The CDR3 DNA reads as TGTGCCAGCAGCGTAGGTGGGCAGTACTCGCAGAACACTGAAGCTTTCTTT. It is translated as CASSVGGQYSQNTEAFF. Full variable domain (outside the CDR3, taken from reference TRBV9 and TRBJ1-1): DSGVTQTPKHLITATGQRVTLRCSPRSGDLSVYWYQQSLDQGLQFLIQYYNGEERAKGNILERFSAQQFPDLHSELNLSSLELGDSALYFCASSVGGQYSQNTEAFFGQGTRLTVV.

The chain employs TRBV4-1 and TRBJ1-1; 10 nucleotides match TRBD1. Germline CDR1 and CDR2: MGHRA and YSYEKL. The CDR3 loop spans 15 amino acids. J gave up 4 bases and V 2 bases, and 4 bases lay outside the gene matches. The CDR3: CASSQTGQGVTEAFF. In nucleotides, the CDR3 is TGCGCCAGCAGCCAAACCGGACAGGGGGTCACTGAAGCTTTCTTT.

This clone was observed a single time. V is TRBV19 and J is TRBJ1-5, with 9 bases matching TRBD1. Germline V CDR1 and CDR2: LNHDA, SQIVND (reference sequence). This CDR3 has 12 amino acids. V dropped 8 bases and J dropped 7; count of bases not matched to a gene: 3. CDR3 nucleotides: TGTGCCAGTGGGGACAGGGAGCAGCCCCAGCATTTT. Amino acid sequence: CASGDREQPQHF.

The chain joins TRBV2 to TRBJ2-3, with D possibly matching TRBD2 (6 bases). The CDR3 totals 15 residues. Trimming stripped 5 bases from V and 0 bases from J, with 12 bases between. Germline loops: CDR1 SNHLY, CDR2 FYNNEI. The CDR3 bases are TGTGCCAGCAGTTCGACTAGTGGGAGCACAGATACGCAGTATTTT. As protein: CASSSTSGSTDTQYF.

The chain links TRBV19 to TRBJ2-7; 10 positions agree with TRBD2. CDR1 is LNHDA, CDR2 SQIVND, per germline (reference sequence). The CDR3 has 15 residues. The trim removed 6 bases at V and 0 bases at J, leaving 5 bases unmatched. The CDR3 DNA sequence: TGTGCCAGTAGACTCAGCGGGAGGGGCTCCTACGAGCAGTACTTC. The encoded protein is CASRLSGRGSYEQYF.

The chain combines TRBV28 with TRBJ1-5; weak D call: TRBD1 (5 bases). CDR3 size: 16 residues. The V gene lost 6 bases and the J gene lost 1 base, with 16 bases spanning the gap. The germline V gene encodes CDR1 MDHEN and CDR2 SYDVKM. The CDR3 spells CASRPGRGGSNQPQHF. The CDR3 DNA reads TGTGCCAGCAGACCAGGCCGCGGGGGGAGCAATCAGCCCCAGCATTTT.

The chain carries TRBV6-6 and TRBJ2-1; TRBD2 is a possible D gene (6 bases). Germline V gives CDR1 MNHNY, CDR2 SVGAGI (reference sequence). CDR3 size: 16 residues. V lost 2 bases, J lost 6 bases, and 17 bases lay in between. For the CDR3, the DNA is TGTGCCAGCAGTTACATTGCGGGGTTGAGAGTCAATGAGCAGTTCTTC. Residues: CASSYIAGLRVNEQFF.

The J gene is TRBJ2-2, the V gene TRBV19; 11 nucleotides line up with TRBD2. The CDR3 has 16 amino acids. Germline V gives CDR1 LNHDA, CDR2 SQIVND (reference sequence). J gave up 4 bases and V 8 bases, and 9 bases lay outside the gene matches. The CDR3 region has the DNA TGTGCCAGTTCCCGTACTAGCGGGAGTTTCACCGGGGAGCTGTTTTTT. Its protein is CASSRTSGSFTGELFF.

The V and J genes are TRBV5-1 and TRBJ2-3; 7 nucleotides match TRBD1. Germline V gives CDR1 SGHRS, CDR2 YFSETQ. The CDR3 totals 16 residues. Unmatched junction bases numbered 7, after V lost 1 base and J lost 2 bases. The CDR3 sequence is CASSLNGDSNTDTQYF. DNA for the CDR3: TGCGCCAGCAGCTTGAATGGGGACAGCAACACAGATACGCAGTATTTT.

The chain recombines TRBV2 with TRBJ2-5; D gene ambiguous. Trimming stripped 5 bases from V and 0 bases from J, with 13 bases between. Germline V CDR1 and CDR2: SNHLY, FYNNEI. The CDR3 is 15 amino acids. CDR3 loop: CASSPLTEYQETQYF. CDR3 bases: TGTGCCAGCAGTCCACTGACTGAGTACCAAGAGACCCAGTACTTC.

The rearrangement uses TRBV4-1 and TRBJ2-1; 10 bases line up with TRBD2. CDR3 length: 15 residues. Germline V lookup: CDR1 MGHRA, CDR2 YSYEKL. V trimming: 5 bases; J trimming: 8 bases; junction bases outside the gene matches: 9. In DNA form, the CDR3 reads TGCGCCAGCAGCAAAACGGGACTAGCGATGGATGAGCAGTTCTTC. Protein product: CASSKTGLAMDEQFF.

CDR3 nucleotides: TGTGCCACCAGTGATTCCCGCCAGGGGTCGGGCTACGAGCAGTACTTC. Translation gives CATSDSRQGSGYEQYF. The V call is TRBV24-1, the J call TRBJ2-7, with D possibly TRBD1 on 6 matching bases. The germline gives CDR1 KGHDR, CDR2 SFDVKD. The V gene lost 2 bases and the J gene lost 3 bases, with 16 bases spanning the gap. The CDR3 spans 16 residues.

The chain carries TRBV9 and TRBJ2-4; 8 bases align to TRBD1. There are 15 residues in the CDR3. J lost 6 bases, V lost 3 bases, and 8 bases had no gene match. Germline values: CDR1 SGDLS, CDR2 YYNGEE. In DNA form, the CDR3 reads TGTGCCAGCAGCGAGGAACAGGGGGGTGGAAACATTCAGTACTTC. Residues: CASSEEQGGGNIQYF.

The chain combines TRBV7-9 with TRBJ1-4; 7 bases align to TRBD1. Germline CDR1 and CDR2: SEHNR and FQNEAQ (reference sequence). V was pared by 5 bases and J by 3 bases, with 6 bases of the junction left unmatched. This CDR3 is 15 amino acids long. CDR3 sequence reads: CASSVPGQSNEKLFF. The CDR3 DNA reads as TGTGCCAGCAGCGTTCCGGGACAGTCTAATGAAAAACTGTTTTTT.

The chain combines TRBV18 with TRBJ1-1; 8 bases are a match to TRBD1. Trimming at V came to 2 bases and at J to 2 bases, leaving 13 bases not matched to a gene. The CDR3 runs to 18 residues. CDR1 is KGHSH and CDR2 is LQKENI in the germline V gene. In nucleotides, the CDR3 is TGTGCCAGCTCACCAGCAACAGGGGGTCGGGTAAGCAACACTGAAGCTTTCTTT. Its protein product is CASSPATGGRVSNTEAFF. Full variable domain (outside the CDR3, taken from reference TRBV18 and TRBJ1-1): NAGVMQNPRHLVRRRGQEARLRCSPMKGHSHVYWYRQLPEEGLKFMVYLQKENIIDESGMPKERFSAEFPKEGPSILRIQQVVRGDSAAYFCASSPATGGRVSNTEAFFGQGTRLTVV.

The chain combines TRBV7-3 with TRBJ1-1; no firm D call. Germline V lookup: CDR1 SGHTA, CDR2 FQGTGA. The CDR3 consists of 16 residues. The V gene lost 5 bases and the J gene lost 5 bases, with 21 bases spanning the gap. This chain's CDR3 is CASSPKPGVLGTEAFF. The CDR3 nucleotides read TGTGCCAGCAGCCCCAAACCCGGGGTCTTGGGGACTGAAGCTTTCTTT.

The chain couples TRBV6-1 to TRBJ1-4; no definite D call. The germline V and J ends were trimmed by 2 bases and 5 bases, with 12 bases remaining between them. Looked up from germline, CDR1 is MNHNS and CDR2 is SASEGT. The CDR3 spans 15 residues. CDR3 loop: CASSENLGSNEKLFF. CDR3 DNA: TGTGCCAGCAGTGAAAATCTGGGCTCAAATGAAAAACTGTTTTTT.

In DNA form, the CDR3 reads TGTGCCAGCAGCTTGGACCACGACAGGGGGCAGGAAAAACTGTTTTTT. It translates to CASSLDHDRGQEKLFF. The rearrangement links TRBV5-5 to TRBJ1-4; 10 bases are a match to TRBD1. After removal of 0 bases from V and 8 bases from J, the junction contained 7 bases not matched to a gene. Germline V gives CDR1 SGHKS, CDR2 YYEKEE (reference sequence). This CDR3 is built from 16 residues.

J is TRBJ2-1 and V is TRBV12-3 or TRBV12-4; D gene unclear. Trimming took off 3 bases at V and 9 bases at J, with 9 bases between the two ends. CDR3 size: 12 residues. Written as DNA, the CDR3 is TGTGCCAGCAGTTTGGTCCCGGGTGAGCAGTTCTTC. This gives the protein CASSLVPGEQFF.

The CDR3 nucleotides are TGTGCCAGCAGCATCAGAGAACTAGGGTACAATGAGCAGTTCTTC. Translation: CASSIRELGYNEQFF. This chain uses TRBV9 with TRBJ2-1; tentative D call: TRBD2 (5 bases). Germline-derived CDR1 and CDR2 are SGDLS and YYNGEE. The ends were cut back, 4 bases at V and 4 bases at J, with 15 bases in the middle. This CDR3 region has 15 residues.

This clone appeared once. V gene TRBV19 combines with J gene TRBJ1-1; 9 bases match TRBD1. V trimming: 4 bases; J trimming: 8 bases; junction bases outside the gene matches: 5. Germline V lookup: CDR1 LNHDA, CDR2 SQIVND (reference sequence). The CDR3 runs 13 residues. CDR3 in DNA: TGTGCCAGTAGTACCGGGACAGGGAAAGAAGCTTTCTTT. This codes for CASSTGTGKEAFF.

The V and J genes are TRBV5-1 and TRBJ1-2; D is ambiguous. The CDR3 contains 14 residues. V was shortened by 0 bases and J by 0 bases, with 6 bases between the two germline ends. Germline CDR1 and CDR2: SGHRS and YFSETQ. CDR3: CASSLAETNYGYTF. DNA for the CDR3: TGCGCCAGCAGCTTGGCGGAGACTAACTATGGCTACACCTTC.

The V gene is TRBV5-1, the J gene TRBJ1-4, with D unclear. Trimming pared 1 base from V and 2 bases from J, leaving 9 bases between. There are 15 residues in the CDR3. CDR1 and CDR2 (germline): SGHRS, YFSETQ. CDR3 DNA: TGCGCCAGCAGCTTGCTTTCAGGCACTAATGAAAAACTGTTTTTT. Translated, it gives CASSLLSGTNEKLFF.

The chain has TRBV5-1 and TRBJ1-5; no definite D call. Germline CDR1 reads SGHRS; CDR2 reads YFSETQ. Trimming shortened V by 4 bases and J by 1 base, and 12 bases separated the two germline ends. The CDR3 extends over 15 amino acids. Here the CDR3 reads CASSQEGMSNQPQHF. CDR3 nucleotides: TGCGCCAGCAGCCAAGAGGGTATGAGCAATCAGCCCCAGCATTTT.

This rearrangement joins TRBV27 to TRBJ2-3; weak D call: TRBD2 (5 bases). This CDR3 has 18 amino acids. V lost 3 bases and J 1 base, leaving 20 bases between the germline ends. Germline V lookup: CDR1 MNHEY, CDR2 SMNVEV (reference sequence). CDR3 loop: CASSLQRLAGGGTDTQYF. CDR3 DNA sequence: TGTGCCAGCAGTTTGCAGCGCCTAGCCGGTGGGGGCACAGATACGCAGTATTTT.

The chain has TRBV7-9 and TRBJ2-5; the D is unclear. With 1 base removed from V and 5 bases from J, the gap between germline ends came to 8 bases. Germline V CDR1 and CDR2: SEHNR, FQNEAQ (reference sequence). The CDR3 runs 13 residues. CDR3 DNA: TGTGCCAGCAGCTTAGGATCCGGGGAGACCCAGTACTTC. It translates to CASSLGSGETQYF. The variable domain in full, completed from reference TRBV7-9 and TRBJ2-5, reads DTGVSQNPRHKITKRGQNVTFRCDPISEHNRLYWYRQTLGQGPEFLTYFQNEAQLEKSRLLSDRFSAERPKGSFSTLEIQRTEQGDSAMYLCASSLGSGETQYFGPGTRLLVL.

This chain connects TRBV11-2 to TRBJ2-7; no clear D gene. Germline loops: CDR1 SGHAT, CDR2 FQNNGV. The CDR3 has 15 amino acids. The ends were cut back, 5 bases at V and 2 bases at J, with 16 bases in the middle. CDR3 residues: CASSPFWQETYEQYF. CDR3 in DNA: TGTGCCAGCAGCCCCTTTTGGCAGGAAACCTACGAGCAGTACTTC. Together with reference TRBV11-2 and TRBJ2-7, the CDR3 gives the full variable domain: EAGVAQSPRYKIIEKRQSVAFWCNPISGHATLYWYQQILGQGPKLLIQFQNNGVVDDSQLPKDRFSAERLKGVDSTLKIQPAKLEDSAVYLCASSPFWQETYEQYFGPGTRLTVT.